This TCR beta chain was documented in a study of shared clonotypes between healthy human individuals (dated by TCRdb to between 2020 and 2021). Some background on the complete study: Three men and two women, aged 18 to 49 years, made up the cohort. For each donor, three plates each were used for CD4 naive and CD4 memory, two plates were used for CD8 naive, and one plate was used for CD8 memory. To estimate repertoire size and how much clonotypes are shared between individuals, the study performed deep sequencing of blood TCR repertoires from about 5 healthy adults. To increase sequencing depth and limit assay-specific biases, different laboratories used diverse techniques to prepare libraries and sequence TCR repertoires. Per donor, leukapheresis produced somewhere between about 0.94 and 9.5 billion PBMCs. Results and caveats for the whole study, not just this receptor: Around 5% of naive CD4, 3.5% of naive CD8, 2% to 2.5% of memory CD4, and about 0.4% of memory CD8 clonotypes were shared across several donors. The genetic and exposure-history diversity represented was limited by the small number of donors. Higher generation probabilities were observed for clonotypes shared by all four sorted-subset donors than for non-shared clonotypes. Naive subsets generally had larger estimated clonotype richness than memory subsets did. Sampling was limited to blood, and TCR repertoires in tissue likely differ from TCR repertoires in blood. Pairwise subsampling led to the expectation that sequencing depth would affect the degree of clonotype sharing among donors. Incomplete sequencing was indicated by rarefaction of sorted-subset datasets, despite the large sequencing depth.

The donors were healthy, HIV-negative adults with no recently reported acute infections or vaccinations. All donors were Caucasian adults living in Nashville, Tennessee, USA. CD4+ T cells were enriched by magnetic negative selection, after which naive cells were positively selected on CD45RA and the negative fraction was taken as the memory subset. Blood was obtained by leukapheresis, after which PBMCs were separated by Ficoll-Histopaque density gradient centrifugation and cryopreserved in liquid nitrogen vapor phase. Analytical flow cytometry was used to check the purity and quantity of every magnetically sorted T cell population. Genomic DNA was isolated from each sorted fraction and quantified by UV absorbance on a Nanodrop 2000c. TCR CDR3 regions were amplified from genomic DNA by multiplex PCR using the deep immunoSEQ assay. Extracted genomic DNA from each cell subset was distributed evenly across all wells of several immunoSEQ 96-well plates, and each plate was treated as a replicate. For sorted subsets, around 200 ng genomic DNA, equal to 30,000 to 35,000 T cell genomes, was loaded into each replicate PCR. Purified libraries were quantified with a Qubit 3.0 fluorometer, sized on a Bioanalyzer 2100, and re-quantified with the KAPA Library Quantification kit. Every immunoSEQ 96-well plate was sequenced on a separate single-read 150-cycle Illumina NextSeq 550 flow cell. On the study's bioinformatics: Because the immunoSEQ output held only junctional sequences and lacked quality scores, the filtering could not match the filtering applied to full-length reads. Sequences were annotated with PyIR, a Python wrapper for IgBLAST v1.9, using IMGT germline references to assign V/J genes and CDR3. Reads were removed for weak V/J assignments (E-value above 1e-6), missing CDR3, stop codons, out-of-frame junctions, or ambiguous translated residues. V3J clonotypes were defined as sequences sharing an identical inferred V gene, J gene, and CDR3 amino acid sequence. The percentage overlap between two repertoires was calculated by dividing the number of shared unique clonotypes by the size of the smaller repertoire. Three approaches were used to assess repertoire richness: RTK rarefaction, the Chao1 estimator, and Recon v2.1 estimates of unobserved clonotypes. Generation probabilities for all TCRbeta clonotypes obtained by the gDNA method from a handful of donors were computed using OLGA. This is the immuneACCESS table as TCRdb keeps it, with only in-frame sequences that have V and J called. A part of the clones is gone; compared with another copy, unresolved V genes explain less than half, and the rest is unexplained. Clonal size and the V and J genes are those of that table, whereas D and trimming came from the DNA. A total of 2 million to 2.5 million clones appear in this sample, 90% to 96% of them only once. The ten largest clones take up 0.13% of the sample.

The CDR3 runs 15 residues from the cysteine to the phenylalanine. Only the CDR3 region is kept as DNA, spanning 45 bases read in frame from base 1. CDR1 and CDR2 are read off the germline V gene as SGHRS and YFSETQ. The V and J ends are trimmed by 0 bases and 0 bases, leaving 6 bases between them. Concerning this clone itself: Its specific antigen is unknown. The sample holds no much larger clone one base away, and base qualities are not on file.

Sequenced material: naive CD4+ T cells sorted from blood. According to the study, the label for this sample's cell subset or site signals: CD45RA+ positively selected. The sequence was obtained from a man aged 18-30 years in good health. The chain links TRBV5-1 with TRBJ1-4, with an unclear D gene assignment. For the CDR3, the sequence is CASSLESSTNEKLFF. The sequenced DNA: TGCGCCAGCAGCTTGGAGAGTTCAACTAATGAAAAACTGTTTTTT.